These 10 T cell receptor beta chains share one sample of origin, sequenced in a study of beta chain features in type 1 diabetes. TCRB transcripts that were expressed got sequenced, as all of the isolated RNA had been reverse transcribed. Repertoires were generated with immunoSEQ multiplex PCR, while TCRdb's copy carries only in-frame clones and drops some. The sample shows 130,000 or so clones, around 9% of them seen only once. The study, taken as a whole, reports: Shortening that was moderate but significant affected the TCRB CDR3s of Type 1 diabetes patients in all four CD4+ subsets.

Antigens for these TCRs are unknown. Source material: central memory CD4+ T cells from blood. These receptor sequences come from a man in his thirties or forties with type 1 diabetes.

The chain recombines TRBV7-2 with TRBJ1-6; TRBD1 agrees at 7 bases. V dropped 5 bases and J dropped 8; count of bases not matched to a gene: 9. Germline CDR1 reads SGHTA; CDR2 reads FQGNSA. The CDR3 consists of 15 residues. CDR3 sequence reads: CASSPSRDRYSPLHF. As DNA, the CDR3 is TGTGCCAGCAGCCCAAGCCGGGACAGATATTCACCCCTCCACTTT.

There are a few counts of this clone. V usage is TRBV7-9 and J usage is TRBJ1-1, with 9 bases identical to TRBD1. Germline loops: CDR1 SEHNR, CDR2 FQNEAQ (reference sequence). There are 14 residues in the CDR3. Trimming took 5 bases from V and 4 from J; bases not matched to a gene: 5. The CDR3 bases are TGTGCCAGCAGCCGCGGACAGGGGAGCACTGAAGCTTTCTTT. It encodes CASSRGQGSTEAFF.

This clone was counted a few times. The gene calls are TRBV18 and TRBJ2-7, with 10 bases identical to TRBD1. Unmatched junction bases numbered 1, after V lost 5 bases and J lost 0 bases. The CDR3 is 14 residues long. Germline CDR1 KGHSH, CDR2 LQKENI. The CDR3 DNA follows: TGTGCCAGCTCAGGGGACAGGGGCTCCTACGAGCAGTACTTC. Residues: CASSGDRGSYEQYF.

The V call is TRBV9, the J call TRBJ1-2, with TRBD1 identical over 9 bases. Trimming at V came to 3 bases and at J to 8 bases, leaving 8 bases not matched to a gene. Looked up from germline, CDR1 is SGDLS and CDR2 is YYNGEE. The CDR3 extends over 14 amino acids. CDR3 in amino acids: CASSATTGGRGYTF. CDR3 nucleotides: TGTGCCAGCAGCGCCACAACAGGGGGCCGGGGCTACACCTTC.

This clone was picked up a small number of times. V and J are TRBV9 and TRBJ2-5; possible D gene TRBD2, 6 bases. V shed 2 bases and J shed 7 bases, with 12 bases lying between them. Germline CDR1 SGDLS, CDR2 YYNGEE. The CDR3 contains 13 residues. The CDR3 is CASSVWSEGTQYF. CDR3 coding DNA: TGTGCCAGCAGCGTCTGGTCGGAGGGGACCCAGTACTTC.

This clone was detected only a few times. The V and J genes are TRBV18 and TRBJ1-6, with a weak D call TRBD1 (5 bases). The CDR3 contains 17 residues. Germline values: CDR1 KGHSH, CDR2 LQKENI. V lost 3 bases and J 0 bases, leaving 12 bases between the germline ends. The DNA for the CDR3 is TGTGCCAGCTCACCCGGGGGGGATCGCTCCTATAATTCACCCCTCCACTTT. The encoded protein is CASSPGGDRSYNSPLHF.

This sequence joins TRBV9 and TRBJ2-5; 7 bases align to TRBD1. V was pared by 4 bases and J by 5 bases, with 14 bases of the junction left unmatched. CDR1 is SGDLS and CDR2 is YYNGEE in the germline V gene. The CDR3 spans 16 residues. CDR3 sequence: CASSPGTDLMLETQYF. The CDR3 DNA sequence: TGTGCCAGCAGCCCGGGGACAGACCTTATGTTGGAGACCCAGTACTTC.

This clone was counted only a few times. This chain uses TRBV18 with TRBJ2-4, with D perhaps TRBD1 (7 bases). Trimming cost V 3 bases and J 12 bases, with 18 bases left between them. The CDR3 has 14 residues. CDR1 is KGHSH, CDR2 LQKENI, per germline. The CDR3 region has the DNA TGTGCCAGCTCACCGGTTGCAGGGGGGCAGCGTCAGTACTTC. It yields the protein CASSPVAGGQRQYF.

This clone has more than one count but fewer than ten. CDR3 DNA: TGTGCCAGTAGTATTGGTGCGGGACAGGGGAACACTGAAGCTTTCTTT. Translated: CASSIGAGQGNTEAFF. The chain has TRBV19 and TRBJ1-1, with 9 bases that match TRBD1. The CDR3 runs to 16 residues. Germline V gene lookup returns CDR1 LNHDA and CDR2 SQIVND (reference sequence). V was clipped by 3 bases and J by 1 base; unmatched bases: 6.

The chain recombines TRBV6-6 with TRBJ2-1; 7 bases are shared with TRBD2. This CDR3 is 14 amino acids long. The J segment lost 12 bases and the V segment lost 6 bases, leaving 14 bases of the junction unmatched. Germline CDR1 is MNHNY and CDR2 is SVGAGI (reference sequence). CDR3 nucleotide sequence: TGTGCCAGCAGCCCAGGAGGAGCGGGGTCTCCGCAGTTCTTC. Protein sequence: CASSPGGAGSPQFF.